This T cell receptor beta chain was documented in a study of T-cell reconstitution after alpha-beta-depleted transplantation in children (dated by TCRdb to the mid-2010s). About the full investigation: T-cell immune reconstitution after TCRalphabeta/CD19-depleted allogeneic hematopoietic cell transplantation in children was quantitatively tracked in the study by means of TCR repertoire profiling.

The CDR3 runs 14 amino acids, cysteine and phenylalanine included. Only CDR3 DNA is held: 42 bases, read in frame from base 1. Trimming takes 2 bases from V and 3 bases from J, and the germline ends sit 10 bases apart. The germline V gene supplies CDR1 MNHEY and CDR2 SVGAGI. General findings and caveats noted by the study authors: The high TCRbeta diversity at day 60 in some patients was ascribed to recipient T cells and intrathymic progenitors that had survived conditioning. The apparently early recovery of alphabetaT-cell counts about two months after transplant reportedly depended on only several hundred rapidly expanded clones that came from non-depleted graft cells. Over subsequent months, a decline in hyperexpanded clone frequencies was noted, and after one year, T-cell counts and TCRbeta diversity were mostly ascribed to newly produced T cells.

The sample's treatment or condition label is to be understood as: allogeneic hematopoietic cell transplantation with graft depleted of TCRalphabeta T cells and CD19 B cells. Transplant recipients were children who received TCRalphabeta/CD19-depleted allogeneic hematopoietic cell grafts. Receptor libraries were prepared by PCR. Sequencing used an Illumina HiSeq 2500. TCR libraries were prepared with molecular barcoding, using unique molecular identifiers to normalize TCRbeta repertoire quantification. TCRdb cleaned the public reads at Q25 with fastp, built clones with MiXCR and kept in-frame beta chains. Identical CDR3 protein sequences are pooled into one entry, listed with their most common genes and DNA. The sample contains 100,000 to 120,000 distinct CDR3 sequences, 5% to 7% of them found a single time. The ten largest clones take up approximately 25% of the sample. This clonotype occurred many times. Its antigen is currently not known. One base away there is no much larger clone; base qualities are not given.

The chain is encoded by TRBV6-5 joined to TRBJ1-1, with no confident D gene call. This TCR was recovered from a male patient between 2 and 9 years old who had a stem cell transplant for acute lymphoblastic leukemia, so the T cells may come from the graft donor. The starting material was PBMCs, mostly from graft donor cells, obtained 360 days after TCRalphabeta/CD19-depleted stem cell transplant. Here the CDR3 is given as CASSYAGLDTEAFF. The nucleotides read TGTGCCAGCAGTTACGCTGGGCTGGACACTGAAGCTTTCTTT.